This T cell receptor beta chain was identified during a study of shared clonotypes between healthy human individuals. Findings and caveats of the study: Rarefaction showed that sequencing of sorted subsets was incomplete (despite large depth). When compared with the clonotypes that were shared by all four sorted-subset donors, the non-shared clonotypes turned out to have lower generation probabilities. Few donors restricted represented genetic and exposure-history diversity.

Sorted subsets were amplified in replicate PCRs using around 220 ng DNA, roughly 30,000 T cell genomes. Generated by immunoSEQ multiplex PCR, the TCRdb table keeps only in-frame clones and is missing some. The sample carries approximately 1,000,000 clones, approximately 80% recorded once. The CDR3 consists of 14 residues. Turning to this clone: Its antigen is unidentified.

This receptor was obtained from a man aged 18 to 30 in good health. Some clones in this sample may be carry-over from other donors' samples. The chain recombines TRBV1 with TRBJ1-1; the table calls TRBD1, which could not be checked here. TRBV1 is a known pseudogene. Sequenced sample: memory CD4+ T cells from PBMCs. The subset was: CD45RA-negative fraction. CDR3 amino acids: CTSSQDTGGTESFF. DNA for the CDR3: TGCACCAGCAGCCAAGATACAGGGGGCACTGAATCTTTCTTT.